The 2 T cell receptor beta chains in this list originate from one sample, sequenced in a study of cytomegalovirus exposure and HLA in healthy donors. Sequenced by immunoSEQ multiplex PCR; TCRdb stores in-frame clones only, minus some. The sample has fewer than 85,000 clones, about 87% seen once. The sequenced sample consisted of PBMCs. The receptors shown here come from a woman between 18 and 30 years old in good health and CMV-seropositive.

CDR3 nucleotide sequence: TGTGCCAGCAGTTCCCGGACAGGAATTTCCTACGAGCAGTACTTC. It yields the protein CASSSRTGISYEQYF. The chain combines TRBV28 with TRBJ2-7; 7 nucleotides align to TRBD1. The CDR3 is 15 amino acids. Unmatched junction bases numbered 7, after V lost 4 bases and J lost 1 base. Germline V gene sequence: CDR1 MDHEN, CDR2 SYDVKM.

The CDR3 region has the DNA TGTGCCAGCAGTTTATTTCGACTCCAACCGGGCAATCAGCCCCAGCATTTT. This encodes CASSLFRLQPGNQPQHF. The chain combines TRBV28 with TRBJ1-5; D gene uncertain. Per the germline V gene, CDR1 is MDHEN and CDR2 is SYDVKM. CDR3 size: 17 residues. V lost 1 base to trimming and J lost 2 bases, with 15 bases between them. Full variable domain (remainder filled in from reference TRBV28 and TRBJ1-5): DVKVTQSSRYLVKRTGEKVFLECVQDMDHENMFWYRQDPGLGLRLIYFSYDVKMKEKGDIPEGYSVSREKKERFSLILESASTNQTSMYLCASSLFRLQPGNQPQHFGDGTRLSIL.